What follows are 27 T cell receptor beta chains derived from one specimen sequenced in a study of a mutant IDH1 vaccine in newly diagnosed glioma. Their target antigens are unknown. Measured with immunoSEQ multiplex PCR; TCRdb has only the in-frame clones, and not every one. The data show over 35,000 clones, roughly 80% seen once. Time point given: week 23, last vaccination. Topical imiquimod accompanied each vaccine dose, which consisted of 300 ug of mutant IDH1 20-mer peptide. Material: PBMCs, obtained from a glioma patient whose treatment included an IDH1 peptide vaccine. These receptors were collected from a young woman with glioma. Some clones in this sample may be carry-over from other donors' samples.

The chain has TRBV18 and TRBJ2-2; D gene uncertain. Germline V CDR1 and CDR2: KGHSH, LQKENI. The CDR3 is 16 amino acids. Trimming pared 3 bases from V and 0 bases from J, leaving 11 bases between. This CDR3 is CASSPLAAPNTGELFF. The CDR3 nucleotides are TGTGCCAGCTCACCGCTCGCAGCCCCGAACACCGGGGAGCTGTTTTTT.

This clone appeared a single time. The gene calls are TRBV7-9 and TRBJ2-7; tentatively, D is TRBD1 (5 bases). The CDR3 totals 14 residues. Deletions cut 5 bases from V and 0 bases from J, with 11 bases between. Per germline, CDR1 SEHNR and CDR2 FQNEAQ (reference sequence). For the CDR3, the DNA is TGTGCCAGCAGCCCAAGACAGAACTCCTACGAGCAGTACTTC. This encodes CASSPRQNSYEQYF.

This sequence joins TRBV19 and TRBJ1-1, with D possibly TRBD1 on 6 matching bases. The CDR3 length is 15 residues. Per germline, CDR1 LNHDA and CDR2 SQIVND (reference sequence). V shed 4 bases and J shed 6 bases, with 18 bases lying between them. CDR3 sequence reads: CASSKTPTGRSEAFF. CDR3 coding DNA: TGTGCCAGTAGTAAAACCCCGACAGGACGATCTGAAGCTTTCTTT.

CDR3 residues: CASSDGAGSTDTQYF. The CDR3 DNA sequence: TGTGCCAGCAGTGACGGAGCGGGGAGCACAGATACGCAGTATTTT. This chain joins TRBV6-4 and TRBJ2-3, with 7 bases that match TRBD2. The CDR3 has 15 amino acids. Germline trimming cut 2 bases from V and 0 bases from J; bases unmatched to any gene: 2. Germline CDR1 is MRHNA and CDR2 is SNTAGT.

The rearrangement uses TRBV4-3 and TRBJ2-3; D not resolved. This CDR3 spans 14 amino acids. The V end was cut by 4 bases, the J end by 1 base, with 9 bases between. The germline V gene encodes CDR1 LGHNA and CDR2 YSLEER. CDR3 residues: CASSLRRGTDTQYF. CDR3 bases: TGCGCCAGCAGCCTTCGTCGGGGCACAGATACGCAGTATTTT.

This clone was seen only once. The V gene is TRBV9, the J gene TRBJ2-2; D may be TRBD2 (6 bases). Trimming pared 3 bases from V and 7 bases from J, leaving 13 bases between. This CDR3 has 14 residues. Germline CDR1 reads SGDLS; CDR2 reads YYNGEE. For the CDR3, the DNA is TGTGCCAGCAGCGGGCGGTTAGCGGACGGGGAGCTGTTTTTT. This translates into CASSGRLADGELFF.

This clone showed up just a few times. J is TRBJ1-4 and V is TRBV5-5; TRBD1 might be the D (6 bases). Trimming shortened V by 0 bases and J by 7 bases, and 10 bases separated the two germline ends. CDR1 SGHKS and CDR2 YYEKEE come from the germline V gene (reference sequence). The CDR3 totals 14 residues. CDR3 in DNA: TGTGCCAGCAGCTTGGACCAGGGGACTGAAAAACTGTTTTTT. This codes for CASSLDQGTEKLFF. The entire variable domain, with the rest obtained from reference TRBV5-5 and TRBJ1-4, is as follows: DAGVTQSPTHLIKTRGQQVTLRCSPISGHKSVSWYQQVLGQGPQFIFQYYEKEERGRGNFPDRFSARQFPNYSSELNVNALLLGDSALYLCASSLDQGTEKLFFGSGTQLSVL.

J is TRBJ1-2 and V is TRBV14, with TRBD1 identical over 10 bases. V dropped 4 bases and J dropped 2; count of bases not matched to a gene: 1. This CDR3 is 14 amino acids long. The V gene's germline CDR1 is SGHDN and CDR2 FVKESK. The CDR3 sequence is CASSRDRGNYGYTF. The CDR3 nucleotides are TGTGCCAGCAGCCGGGACAGGGGCAACTATGGCTACACCTTC.

The CDR3 here is CATSGQGPFNSPLHF. CDR3 DNA sequence: TGTGCCACCAGCGGACAGGGGCCCTTTAATTCACCCCTCCACTTT. The J gene is TRBJ1-6, the V gene TRBV15, with 9 bases aligning to TRBD1. The CDR3 loop spans 15 amino acids. V lost 5 bases and J lost 6; bases outside the gene matches: 5. Germline CDR1 reads LNHNV; CDR2 reads YYDKDF (reference sequence).

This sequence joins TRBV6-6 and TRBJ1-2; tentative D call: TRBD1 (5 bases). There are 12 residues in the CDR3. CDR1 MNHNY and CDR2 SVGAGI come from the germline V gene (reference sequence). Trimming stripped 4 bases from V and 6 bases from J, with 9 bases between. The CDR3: CASSSDSHGYTF. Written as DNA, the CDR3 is TGTGCCAGCAGTTCCGACAGCCATGGCTACACCTTC.

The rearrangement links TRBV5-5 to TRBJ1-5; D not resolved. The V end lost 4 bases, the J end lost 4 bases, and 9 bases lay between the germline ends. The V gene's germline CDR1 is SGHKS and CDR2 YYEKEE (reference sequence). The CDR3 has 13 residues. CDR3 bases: TGTGCCAGCAGCCCTGCGGGGAATCAGCCCCAGCATTTT. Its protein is CASSPAGNQPQHF. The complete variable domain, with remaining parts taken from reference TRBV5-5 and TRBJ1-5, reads DAGVTQSPTHLIKTRGQQVTLRCSPISGHKSVSWYQQVLGQGPQFIFQYYEKEERGRGNFPDRFSARQFPNYSSELNVNALLLGDSALYLCASSPAGNQPQHFGDGTRLSIL.

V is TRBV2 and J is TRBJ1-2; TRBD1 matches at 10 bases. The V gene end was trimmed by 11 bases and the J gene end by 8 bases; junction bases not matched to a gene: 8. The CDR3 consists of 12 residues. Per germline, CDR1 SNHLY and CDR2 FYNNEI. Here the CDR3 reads CAGTGARGGYTF. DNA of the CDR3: TGTGCCGGGACAGGGGCGAGGGGCGGCTACACCTTC.

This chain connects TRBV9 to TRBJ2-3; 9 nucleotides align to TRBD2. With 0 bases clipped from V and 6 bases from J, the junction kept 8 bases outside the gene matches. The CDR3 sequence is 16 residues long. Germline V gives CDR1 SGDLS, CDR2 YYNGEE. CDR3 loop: CASSVASGVPRDTQYF. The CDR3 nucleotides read TGTGCCAGCAGCGTAGCTAGCGGGGTTCCTAGGGATACGCAGTATTTT.

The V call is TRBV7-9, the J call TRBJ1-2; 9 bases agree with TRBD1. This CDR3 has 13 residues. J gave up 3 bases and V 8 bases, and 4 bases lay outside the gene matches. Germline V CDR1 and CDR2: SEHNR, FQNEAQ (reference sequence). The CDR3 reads CASGRQGDYGYTF. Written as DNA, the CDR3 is TGTGCCAGCGGACGACAGGGGGACTATGGCTACACCTTC.

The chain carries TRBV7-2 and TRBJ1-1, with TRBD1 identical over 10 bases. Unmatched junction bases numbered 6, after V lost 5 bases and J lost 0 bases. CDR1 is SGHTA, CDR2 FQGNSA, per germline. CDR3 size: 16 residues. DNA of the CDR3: TGTGCCAGCAGCCCGGGACAGGGGAGTATGAACACTGAAGCTTTCTTT. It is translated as CASSPGQGSMNTEAFF.

DNA of the CDR3: TGTGCCAGCAGCCCCTACGGGGTCCAGCCCCAGCATTTT. As protein: CASSPYGVQPQHF. The chain recombines TRBV7-2 with TRBJ1-5; D ambiguous. CDR1 is SGHTA and CDR2 is FQGNSA in the germline V gene. V was shortened by 5 bases and J by 7 bases, with 12 bases between the two germline ends. The CDR3 sequence is 13 residues long.

The CDR3 sequence is CASSQGYPGGQYF. CDR3 DNA: TGTGCCAGCAGCCAAGGATATCCCGGAGGGCAGTACTTC. The chain carries TRBV14 and TRBJ2-7, with a weak D call TRBD2 (5 bases). The germline V gene has CDR1 SGHDN and CDR2 FVKESK. V was pared by 1 base and J by 9 bases, with 13 bases between. This CDR3 is built from 13 residues.

As DNA, the CDR3 is TGTGCCAGCAGCTTGGGGGGGACAGGGCCACGAAATTCACCCCTCCACTTT. It is translated as CASSLGGTGPRNSPLHF. J is TRBJ1-6 and V is TRBV5-5; 9 bases match TRBD1. The CDR3 has 17 amino acids. J gave up 7 bases and V 0 bases, and 8 bases lay outside the gene matches. Germline CDR1 SGHKS, CDR2 YYEKEE (reference sequence).

The CDR3 protein is CASSQPWAGSGELFF. CDR3 sequence (DNA): TGCGCCAGCAGCCAACCATGGGCGGGGTCCGGGGAGCTGTTTTTT. The rearrangement links TRBV4-1 to TRBJ2-2; tentative D call: TRBD2 (6 bases). The V end lost 2 bases, the J end lost 6 bases, and 13 bases lay between the germline ends. CDR1 and CDR2 from the germline V gene are MGHRA and YSYEKL. This CDR3 spans 15 amino acids.

The CDR3 is CASSWGTGGLNEQFF. The CDR3 DNA reads TGCGCCAGCAGCTGGGGCACGGGAGGGCTAAATGAGCAGTTCTTC. The chain links TRBV5-1 to TRBJ2-1, with 8 bases that match TRBD2. The V gene end was trimmed by 3 bases and the J gene end by 7 bases; junction bases not matched to a gene: 9. There are 15 residues in the CDR3. Germline CDR1 and CDR2: SGHRS and YFSETQ. Full variable domain (remainder filled in from reference TRBV5-1 and TRBJ2-1): KAGVTQTPRYLIKTRGQQVTLSCSPISGHRSVSWYQQTPGQGLQFLFEYFSETQRNKGNFPGRFSGRQFSNSRSEMNVSTLELGDSALYLCASSWGTGGLNEQFFGPGTRLTVL.

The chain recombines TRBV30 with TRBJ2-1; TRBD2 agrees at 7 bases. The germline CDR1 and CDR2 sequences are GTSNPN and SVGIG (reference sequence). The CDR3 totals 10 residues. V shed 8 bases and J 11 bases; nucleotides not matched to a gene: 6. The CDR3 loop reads CAGGGFKQFF. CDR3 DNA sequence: TGTGCCGGGGGGGGGTTTAAGCAGTTCTTC.

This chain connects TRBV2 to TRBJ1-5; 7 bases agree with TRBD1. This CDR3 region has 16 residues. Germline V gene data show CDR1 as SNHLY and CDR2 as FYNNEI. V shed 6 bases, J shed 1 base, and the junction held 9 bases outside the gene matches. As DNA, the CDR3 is TGTGCCAGCAGGGGGGACAGTAACTTGAGCAATCAGCCCCAGCATTTT. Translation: CASRGDSNLSNQPQHF.

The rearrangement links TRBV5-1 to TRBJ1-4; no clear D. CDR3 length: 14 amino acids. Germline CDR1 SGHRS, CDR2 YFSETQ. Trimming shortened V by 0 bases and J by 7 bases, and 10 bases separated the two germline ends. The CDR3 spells CASSLAGAAEKLFF. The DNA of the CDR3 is TGCGCCAGCAGCTTGGCCGGTGCTGCTGAAAAACTGTTTTTT.

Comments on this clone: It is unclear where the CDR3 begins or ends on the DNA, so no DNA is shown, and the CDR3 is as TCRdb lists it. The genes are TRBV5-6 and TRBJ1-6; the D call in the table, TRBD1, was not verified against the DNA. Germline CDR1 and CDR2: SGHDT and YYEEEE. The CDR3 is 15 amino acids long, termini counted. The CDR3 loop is CASSFGPGNNSPLHF.

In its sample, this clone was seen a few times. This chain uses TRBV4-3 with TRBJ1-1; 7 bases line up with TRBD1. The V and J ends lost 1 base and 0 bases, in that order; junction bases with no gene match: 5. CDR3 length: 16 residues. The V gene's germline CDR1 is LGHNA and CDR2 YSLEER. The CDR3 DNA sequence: TGCGCCAGCAGCCAAGCGGGGGACAGAGTGAACACTGAAGCTTTCTTT. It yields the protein CASSQAGDRVNTEAFF.

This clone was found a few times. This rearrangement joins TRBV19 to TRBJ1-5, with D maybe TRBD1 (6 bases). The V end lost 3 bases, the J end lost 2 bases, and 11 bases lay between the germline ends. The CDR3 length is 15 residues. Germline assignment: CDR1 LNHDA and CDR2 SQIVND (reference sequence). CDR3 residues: CASSMFAGGNQPQHF. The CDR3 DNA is TGTGCCAGTAGTATGTTTGCAGGGGGCAATCAGCCCCAGCATTTT. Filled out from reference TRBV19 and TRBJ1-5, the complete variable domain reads DGGITQSPKYLFRKEGQNVTLSCEQNLNHDAMYWYRQDPGQGLRLIYYSQIVNDFQKGDIAEGYSVSREKKESFPLTVTSAQKNPTAFYLCASSMFAGGNQPQHFGDGTRLSIL.

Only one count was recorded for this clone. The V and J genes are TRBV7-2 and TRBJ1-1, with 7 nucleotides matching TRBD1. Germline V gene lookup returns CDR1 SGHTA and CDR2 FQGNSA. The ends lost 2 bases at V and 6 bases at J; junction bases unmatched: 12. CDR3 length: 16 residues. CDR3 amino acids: CASSLSAGGVKPEAFF. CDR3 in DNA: TGTGCCAGCAGCTTAAGCGCAGGGGGGGTGAAGCCTGAAGCTTTCTTT.